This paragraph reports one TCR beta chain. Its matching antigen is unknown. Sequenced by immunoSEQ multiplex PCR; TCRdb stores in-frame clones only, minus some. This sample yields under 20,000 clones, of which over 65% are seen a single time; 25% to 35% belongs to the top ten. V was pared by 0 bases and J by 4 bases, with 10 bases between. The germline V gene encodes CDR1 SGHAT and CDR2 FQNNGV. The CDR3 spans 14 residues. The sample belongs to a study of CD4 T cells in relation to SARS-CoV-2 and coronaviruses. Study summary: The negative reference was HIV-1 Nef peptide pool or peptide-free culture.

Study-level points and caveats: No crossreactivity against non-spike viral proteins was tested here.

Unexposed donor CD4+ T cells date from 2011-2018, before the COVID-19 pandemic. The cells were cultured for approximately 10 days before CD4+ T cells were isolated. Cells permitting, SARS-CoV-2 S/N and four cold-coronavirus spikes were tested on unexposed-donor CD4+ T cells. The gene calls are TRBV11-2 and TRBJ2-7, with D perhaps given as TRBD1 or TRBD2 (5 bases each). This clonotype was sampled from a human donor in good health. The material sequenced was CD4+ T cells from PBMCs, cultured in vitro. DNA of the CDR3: TGTGCCAGCAGCTTAGAGGGACCAGATTACGAGCAGTACTTC. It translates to CASSLEGPDYEQYF. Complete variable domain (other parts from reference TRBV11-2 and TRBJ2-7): EAGVAQSPRYKIIEKRQSVAFWCNPISGHATLYWYQQILGQGPKLLIQFQNNGVVDDSQLPKDRFSAERLKGVDSTLKIQPAKLEDSAVYLCASSLEGPDYEQYFGPGTRLTVT.